A selection of T cell receptor beta chains follows, all from one sample in a study of post-analysis software for immune sequencing data. TCRdb re-called the PCR reads with MiXCR, one entry per CDR3 protein. The sample has over 700,000 distinct CDR3 sequences; roughly 29% are singletons. The sample consisted of blood. Receptors were obtained from a girl aged 10-17 years with multiple sclerosis. Each CDR3 is given without its conserved first and last residue.

j_call v_call cdr3_length cdr3_aa
TRBJ2-5 TRBV7-9 14 ASSQGAGGYQETQY
TRBJ2-2 TRBV6-6 11 ASSSPRSGELF
TRBJ1-1 TRBV29-1 10 SLDFAGTEAF
TRBJ1-4 TRBV10-3 12 AISGQGRLSELF
NA TRBV29-1 11 SALGGETYEQY
TRBJ1-1 TRBV10-3 10 ASQGVNTEAF
TRBJ1-2 TRBV27 12 ASRPLDRAYGYT
TRBJ2-7 TRBV18 12 ASSDRTGTYEQY
TRBJ2-5 TRBV6-1 11 ASRHSGEETQY
TRBJ2-1 TRBV2 12 ASSPIGPSDEQF
TRBJ2-7 TRBV9 11 ASSVSGGPEQY
TRBJ1-4 TRBV7-8 16 ASSPMDRGWSGHEKLF
NA TRBV4-3 16 ASSQDWRREGRPYEQY
TRBJ2-1 TRBV29-1 12 SVQRGSSYNEQF
TRBJ1-2 TRBV19 11 ASSTLTDYGYT
TRBJ1-4 TRBV4-3 14 ASSQDPGAGGEKLF
TRBJ2-3 TRBV7-2 17 ASSLVGTSGRRWADTQY
TRBJ2-3 TRBV7-2 15 ASSLVRLAGGADMQY
TRBJ2-5 TRBV3-1 12 ASSQESKKGAQY
TRBJ1-5 TRBV2 13 ASSAQGISNQPQH
TRBJ2-7 TRBV20-1 13 SARGGAANSYEQY
TRBJ2-2 TRBV6-6 10 ASSPWVRELF
TRBJ2-3 TRBV12-3/TRBV12-4 14 ASRDLGGVRTDTQY
TRBJ2-1 TRBV20-1 13 SAVMTGSTYNEQF
TRBJ2-2 TRBV7-2 14 ASSLAILKRTGELF
TRBJ1-2 TRBV12-3/TRBV12-4 13 ASNLGQGNFYGYT
TRBJ2-7 TRBV5-1 12 ASSLAWQGDEQY
TRBJ1-1 TRBV5-1 13 ASSSDRRLNTEAF
TRBJ2-3 TRBV2 12 ASDVGGSTDTQY
TRBJ2-7 TRBV12-3/TRBV12-4 16 ASSLVVGQGIRQFEQY
TRBJ2-7 TRBV20-1 11 SAEDRGPHEQY
TRBJ2-1 TRBV19 17 ASSNRGRTSGLSYNEQF
TRBJ2-7 TRBV21-1 14 ASSKAGTRVIYEQY
TRBJ1-2 TRBV4-2 14 ASSQDTTRANYGYT
TRBJ1-2 TRBV28 11 ASRRDGKYGYT
TRBJ2-5 TRBV20-1 13 SAESPGQGSYERY
TRBJ1-2 TRBV6-6 14 ASTDFGGPKNYGYT
TRBJ2-3 TRBV19 14 ASSQQGVTFTDTQY
TRBJ2-6 TRBV12-3/TRBV12-4 15 ASSNGQGWSGANVLT
TRBJ2-5 TRBV10-3 9 AISDKETQY
TRBJ2-7 TRBV5-1 16 ASSSGLAGGRGLYEQY
TRBJ2-3 TRBV6-1 14 ASSEFVGGLRDTQY
TRBJ2-7 TRBV12-3/TRBV12-4 12 ASSVRGTSYEQY
TRBJ2-5 TRBV5-1 14 ANSTLQGSLQETQY
TRBJ2-1 TRBV29-1 13 SVDGLTGTYNEQF
TRBJ2-4 TRBV11-2 12 ASSPTGVENIQY
NA TRBV7-9 14 ASSPPGGLTRGTQY
TRBJ2-3 TRBV7-8 13 ASSPGQGGTDTQY
TRBJ2-5 TRBV19 11 ASSMGQWETQY
TRBJ2-4 TRBV27 16 ASSSLRQGKLAKNIQY